This TCR beta chain was identified during a study of blood T cell repertoires in COVID-19. Some clones are missing from TCRdb's copy, which holds only in-frame ones; the method was immunoSEQ multiplex PCR. Altogether around 59,000 clones are present, 80% to 85% being singletons, with the ten largest covering roughly 28%. The CDR3 is 17 residues long. Germline CDR1 is KGHSH and CDR2 is LQKENI. Between the trimmed V and J ends, which lost 4 bases and 1 base, there was a span of 17 bases. The chain carries TRBV18 and TRBJ1-5, with D possibly matching TRBD1 (5 bases). The origin of this receptor is a woman older than 75 with active or convalescent COVID-19. The material sequenced was peripheral blood. CDR3 in DNA: TGTGCCAGCTCACAGACAGAGCTTCGAACAAGCAATCAGCCCCAGCATTTT. It encodes CASSQTELRTSNQPQHF.